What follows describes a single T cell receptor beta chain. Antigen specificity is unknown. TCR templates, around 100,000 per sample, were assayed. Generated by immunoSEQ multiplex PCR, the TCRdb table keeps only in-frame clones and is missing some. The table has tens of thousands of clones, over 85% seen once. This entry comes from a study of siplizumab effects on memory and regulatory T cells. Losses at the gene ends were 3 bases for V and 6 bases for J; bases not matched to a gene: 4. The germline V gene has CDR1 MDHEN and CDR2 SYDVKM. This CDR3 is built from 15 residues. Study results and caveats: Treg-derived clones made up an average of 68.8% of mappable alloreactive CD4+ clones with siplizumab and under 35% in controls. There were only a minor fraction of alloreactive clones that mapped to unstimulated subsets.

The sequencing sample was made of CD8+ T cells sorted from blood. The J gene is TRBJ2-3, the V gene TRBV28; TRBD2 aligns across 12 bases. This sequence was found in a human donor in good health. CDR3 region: CASSLLAGGADTQYF. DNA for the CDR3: TGTGCCAGCAGTTTGCTAGCGGGAGGGGCGGATACGCAGTATTTT.